This T cell receptor beta chain was found in a study of blood T cells in healthy people across ages. A second PCR of about 7 to 12 cycles used a sample-barcoded 5' primer and a J-beta primer mix. Each cDNA molecule was tagged by a template-switch adaptor with 12 random nucleotides. A minimum of 2.5 million CDR3-containing paired-end reads was obtained for each sample. One entry per CDR3 protein results from TCRdb running MiXCR on the 5' RACE reads. The repertoire holds 650,000 to 900,000 distinct CDR3 sequences, with roughly 60% as singletons. General study points: Older individuals had lower TCR beta diversity per million T cells (the decline was roughly linear).

The table lists this clonotype with a count of one. No antigen is known for it. Per the germline V gene, CDR1 is MNHEY and CDR2 is SVGAGI. V was shortened by 5 bases and J by 9 bases, with 14 bases between the two germline ends. The CDR3 loop spans 13 amino acids. What was sequenced was blood. This rearrangement joins TRBV6-5 to TRBJ1-5; D not certain. The TCR comes from a man aged 25 to 45 in good health. The CDR3 DNA sequence: TGTGCCAGCAGTCTGGACGGTGCGGGGCCCCAGCATTTT. Protein sequence: CASSLDGAGPQHF.